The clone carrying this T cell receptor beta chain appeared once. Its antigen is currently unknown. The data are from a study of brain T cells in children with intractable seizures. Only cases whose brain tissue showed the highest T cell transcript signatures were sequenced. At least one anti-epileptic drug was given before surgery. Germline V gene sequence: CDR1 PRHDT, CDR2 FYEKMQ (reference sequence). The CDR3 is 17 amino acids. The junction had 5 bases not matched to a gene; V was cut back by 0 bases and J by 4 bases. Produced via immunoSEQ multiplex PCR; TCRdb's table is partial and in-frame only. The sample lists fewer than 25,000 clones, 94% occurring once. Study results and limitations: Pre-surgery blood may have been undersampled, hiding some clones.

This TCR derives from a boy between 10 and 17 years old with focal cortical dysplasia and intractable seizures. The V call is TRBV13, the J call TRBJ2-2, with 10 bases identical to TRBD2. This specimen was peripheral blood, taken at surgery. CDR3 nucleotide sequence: TGTGCCAGCAGCTTAGGGCTAGCGGGAGCGGGCACCGGGGAGCTGTTTTTT. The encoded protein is CASSLGLAGAGTGELFF.